Below are 27 T cell receptor beta chains sequenced from a single sample in a study of T-cell memory formation after mild COVID-19. Using its own MiXCR run on the 5' RACE reads, TCRdb lists one record per CDR3 protein. The sample has approximately 150,000 distinct CDR3 sequences; under 7% are singletons. Specimen: PBMCs or a T cell subset sorted from them (not recorded which). These receptors were obtained from an adult woman who had mild COVID-19 (a few samples of this study predate the infection). Cell type and time point are not known.

This clonotype was detected only a few times. The chain employs TRBV12-3 or TRBV12-4 and TRBJ2-5, with TRBD1 as a possible D gene (6 bases). The V end lost 7 bases, the J end lost 5 bases, and 17 bases lay between the germline ends. The CDR3 covers 14 residues. CDR3 nucleotides: TGTGCCAGCAACAAGGGGGTATCGGGGGAGACCCAGTACTTC. Translating gives CASNKGVSGETQYF.

This clonotype was picked up many times. V usage is TRBV24-1 and J usage is TRBJ1-5; possible D gene TRBD1, 5 bases. The germline CDR1 and CDR2 sequences are KGHDR and SFDVKD. The ends were cut back, 4 bases at V and 1 base at J, with 10 bases in the middle. The CDR3 totals 15 residues. CDR3 bases: TGTGCCACCAGTGACGGGGCCTGGAGCAATCAGCCCCAGCATTTT. Encoded protein: CATSDGAWSNQPQHF.

This clonotype was seen ten or more times. The rearrangement uses TRBV6-6 and TRBJ1-1; 9 nucleotides match TRBD1. With V trimmed by 0 bases and J by 1 base, 6 bases remained unmatched. CDR1 is MNHNY and CDR2 is SVGAGI in the germline V gene (reference sequence). The CDR3 is 17 residues long. The CDR3: CASSYSFPDRGNTEAFF. Here the CDR3 DNA reads TGTGCCAGCAGTTACTCTTTCCCGGACAGGGGGAACACTGAAGCTTTCTTT.

This clonotype was counted many times. V usage is TRBV5-1 and J usage is TRBJ2-7; D perhaps matches TRBD2 (5 bases). This CDR3 contains 14 residues. The germline CDR1 and CDR2 sequences are SGHRS and YFSETQ. V gave up 4 bases and J gave up 5 bases, with 16 bases separating them. The DNA of the CDR3 is TGCGCCAGCAGCCGGGGAGATTTCGTGCACGAGCAGTACTTC. Residues: CASSRGDFVHEQYF.

V usage is TRBV19 and J usage is TRBJ2-1; TRBD2 matches 13 bases. The CDR3 totals 17 residues. After removal of 7 bases from V and 2 bases from J, the junction contained 8 bases not matched to a gene. The V gene's germline CDR1 is LNHDA and CDR2 SQIVND (reference sequence). In DNA, the CDR3 is TGTGCCAGTACTCTCCGCGGACTAGCGGGAGCCTACAATGAGCAGTTCTTC. Protein product: CASTLRGLAGAYNEQFF.

There are many counts of this clonotype. The chain carries TRBV20-1 and TRBJ1-2, with 9 nucleotides matching TRBD1. CDR1 DFQATT and CDR2 SNEGSKA come from the germline V gene (reference sequence). V shed 5 bases and J 8 bases; nucleotides not matched to a gene: 6. CDR3 length: 12 residues. CDR3 sequence: CSASQGARGYTF. CDR3 nucleotide sequence: TGCAGTGCTTCACAGGGGGCGCGGGGCTACACCTTC.

CDR3 DNA: TGTGCCAGCAGCCGTCTGGGACATGGGAATTCACCCCTCCACTTT. It encodes CASSRLGHGNSPLHF. This chain connects TRBV9 to TRBJ1-6; the D gene is possibly TRBD1 (6 bases). V gave up 4 bases and J gave up 7 bases, with 15 bases separating them. Germline loops: CDR1 SGDLS, CDR2 YYNGEE. The CDR3 consists of 15 residues.

As regards this clonotype: A read error may explain this, as a much larger clone is one base away. The V call is TRBV7-9, the J call TRBJ2-2; 7 bases align to TRBD1. CDR1 is SEHNR, CDR2 FQNEAQ, per germline (reference sequence). This CDR3 spans 16 amino acids. CDR3 nucleotide sequence: TGTGACAGCAGCTTACCTAGGGGGCATCTAGCCGGGGAGCTGTTTTTT. The encoded protein is CDSSLPRGHLAGELFF.

This clonotype was recorded at least ten times. The chain combines TRBV9 with TRBJ2-3, with D perhaps TRBD1 (6 bases). The V gene lost 0 bases and the J gene lost 2 bases, with 13 bases spanning the gap. This CDR3 contains 16 residues. From germline, CDR1 is SGDLS and CDR2 YYNGEE. As DNA, the CDR3 is TGTGCCAGCAGCGTAGTTCAGGGGACGTTCACAGATACGCAGTATTTT. This translates into CASSVVQGTFTDTQYF.

This clonotype was detected ten times or more. V gene TRBV5-1 combines with J gene TRBJ2-3; no clear D gene. The V gene lost 1 base and the J gene lost 0 bases, with 6 bases spanning the gap. This CDR3 comprises 14 residues. Germline V CDR1 and CDR2: SGHRS, YFSETQ. CDR3 in amino acids: CASSLWDSTDTQYF. The CDR3 bases are TGCGCCAGCAGCTTGTGGGATAGCACAGATACGCAGTATTTT.

This clonotype has at least ten counts. The genes are TRBV11-2 and TRBJ2-1; possibly TRBD2 for D (5 bases). The CDR3 totals 14 residues. From germline, CDR1 is SGHAT and CDR2 FQNNGV. Trimming cost V 7 bases and J 7 bases, with 17 bases left between them. The CDR3: CASMGRAGKNEQFF. The CDR3 nucleotides read TGTGCCAGCATGGGAAGGGCCGGGAAAAATGAGCAGTTCTTC.

The rearrangement joins TRBV9 to TRBJ2-7, with 8 positions matching TRBD2. Germline V gene data show CDR1 as SGDLS and CDR2 as YYNGEE. V trimming: 0 bases; J trimming: 7 bases; junction bases outside the gene matches: 6. This CDR3 region has 14 residues. CDR3 residues: CASSVDSGSGEQYF. The CDR3 DNA sequence: TGTGCCAGCAGCGTAGACAGCGGGAGTGGGGAGCAGTACTTC.

This clonotype has a count of ten or more. The CDR3 here is CASSFQGSSPLHF. The CDR3 DNA follows: TGTGCCAGCAGCTTTCAGGGGTCCTCACCCCTCCACTTT. V gene TRBV7-9 combines with J gene TRBJ1-6, with a tentative D call TRBD1 (6 bases). CDR1 and CDR2 (germline): SEHNR, FQNEAQ (reference sequence). CDR3 length: 13 amino acids. V was pared by 3 bases and J by 10 bases, with 10 bases between.

This clonotype was detected only a few times. The V call is TRBV24-1, the J call TRBJ2-1; the D gene is possibly TRBD2 (5 bases). V was clipped by 1 base and J by 7 bases, with 10 bases between them. The CDR3 covers 14 residues. The V gene's germline CDR1 is KGHDR and CDR2 SFDVKD. The CDR3 DNA follows: TGTGCCACCAGTGATTTCCGGGATGGAAATGAGCAGTTCTTC. Residues: CATSDFRDGNEQFF.

This clonotype has just a few counts. This rearrangement joins TRBV6-5 to TRBJ1-2; a weak D match, TRBD1 (5 bases). Germline CDR1 is MNHEY and CDR2 is SVGAGI. Trimming removed 0 bases from V and 5 bases from J, with 13 bases in between. The CDR3 spans 15 residues. The CDR3 DNA is TGTGCCAGCAGTTACTCAGTGGGGGGGTGGTATGGCTACACCTTC. Its translation is CASSYSVGGWYGYTF.

This clonotype was observed at least ten times. The J gene is TRBJ2-2, the V gene TRBV20-1; D gene ambiguous. Germline lookup yields CDR1 DFQATT and CDR2 SNEGSKA (reference sequence). This CDR3 contains 16 residues. Trimming left V 3 bases short and J 0 bases short, with 14 bases between. CDR3 DNA: TGCAGTGCTAGGAAGGTTGGGCGCTCGAACACCGGGGAGCTGTTTTTT. Encoded protein: CSARKVGRSNTGELFF.

This clonotype has at least ten counts. The chain couples TRBV5-1 to TRBJ2-3, with unresolved D. V gave up 4 bases and J gave up 3 bases, with 9 bases separating them. The CDR3 contains 13 residues. The germline V gene has CDR1 SGHRS and CDR2 YFSETQ. This CDR3 reads CASSGSTTDTQYF. The CDR3 DNA follows: TGCGCCAGCAGCGGATCGACAACAGATACGCAGTATTTT. The full variable domain, in which reference TRBV5-1 and TRBJ2-3 provide the parts outside the CDR3, is KAGVTQTPRYLIKTRGQQVTLSCSPISGHRSVSWYQQTPGQGLQFLFEYFSETQRNKGNFPGRFSGRQFSNSRSEMNVSTLELGDSALYLCASSGSTTDTQYFGPGTRLTVL.

The genes are TRBV7-2 and TRBJ2-5; the match to TRBD2 covers 9 bases. CDR1 and CDR2 (germline): SGHTA, FQGNSA. V dropped 8 bases and J dropped 0; count of bases not matched to a gene: 19. There are 19 residues in the CDR3. The CDR3 sequence: CASAFPSVSGRGDQETQYF. The CDR3, as DNA: TGTGCCAGCGCCTTTCCCTCGGTTAGCGGGAGAGGGGACCAAGAGACCCAGTACTTC. The full variable domain, rest sourced from reference TRBV7-2 and TRBJ2-5, is GAGVSQSPSNKVTEKGKDVELRCDPISGHTALYWYRQSLGQGLEFLIYFQGNSAPDKSGLPSDRFSAERTGGSVSTLTIQRTQQEDSAVYLCASAFPSVSGRGDQETQYFGPGTRLLVL.

At least ten counts were recorded for this clonotype. The J gene is TRBJ1-5, the V gene TRBV24-1; possibly TRBD1 for D (5 bases). Germline V lookup: CDR1 KGHDR, CDR2 SFDVKD. The CDR3 sequence is 16 residues long. Trimming removed 4 bases at V and 1 base at J, with 13 bases between. The CDR3 region is CATSERSGKSNQPQHF. The CDR3 region has the DNA TGTGCCACCAGTGAGAGATCAGGGAAAAGCAATCAGCCCCAGCATTTT.

The V call is TRBV19, the J call TRBJ2-5; perhaps TRBD2 as D (5 bases). This CDR3 contains 16 residues. CDR1 and CDR2 from the germline V gene are LNHDA and SQIVND (reference sequence). V gave up 5 bases and J gave up 2 bases, with 18 bases separating them. CDR3 nucleotide sequence: TGTGCCAGTAGTTCCCAGACTATCAGCAGACAAGAGACCCAGTACTTC. This sequence encodes CASSSQTISRQETQYF.

The V call is TRBV7-9, the J call TRBJ2-5, with 7 bases identical to TRBD1. There are 15 residues in the CDR3. V lost 5 bases, J lost 5 bases, and 11 bases stayed unmatched. Per the germline V gene, CDR1 is SEHNR and CDR2 is FQNEAQ (reference sequence). CDR3 in amino acids: CASSTSDRARETQYF. The CDR3 bases are TGTGCCAGCAGCACGTCAGACAGGGCTAGGGAGACCCAGTACTTC.

Ten or more counts support this clonotype. The gene calls are TRBV10-3 and TRBJ2-7; D is undetermined. V lost 0 bases, J lost 3 bases, and 3 bases lay in between. The germline V gene encodes CDR1 ENHRY and CDR2 SYGVKD. The CDR3 sequence is 12 residues long. The CDR3 nucleotides are TGTGCCATCAGTGAGTCGAACTACGAGCAGTACTTC. It yields the protein CAISESNYEQYF.

The chain uses TRBV5-1 and TRBJ1-4, with unresolved D. V gave up 2 bases and J gave up 6 bases, with 14 bases separating them. Per the germline V gene, CDR1 is SGHRS and CDR2 is YFSETQ. This CDR3 has 15 residues. This CDR3 reads CASSFVGAEDEKLFF. DNA of the CDR3: TGCGCCAGCAGCTTCGTAGGTGCTGAGGATGAAAAACTGTTTTTT.

At least ten counts were recorded for this clonotype. This rearrangement joins TRBV5-1 to TRBJ1-6; no definite D call. Germline assignment: CDR1 SGHRS and CDR2 YFSETQ. This CDR3 has 11 residues. The CDR3 coding sequence is TGCCCCCCCTCCAGTAATTCACCCCTCCACTTT. Its protein product is CPPSSNSPLHF. The full variable domain, its missing parts supplied by reference TRBV5-1 and TRBJ1-6, is KAGVTQTPRYLIKTRGQQVTLSCSPISGHRSVSWYQQTPGQGLQFLFEYFSETQRNKGNFPGRFSGRQFSNSRSEMNVSTLELGDSALYLCPPSSNSPLHFGNGTRLTVT.

There are a few counts of this clonotype. The chain couples TRBV10-3 to TRBJ2-3, with D possibly TRBD1 on 6 matching bases. The length of the CDR3 is 18 residues. Germline V gene sequence: CDR1 ENHRY, CDR2 SYGVKD. Trimming took off 8 bases at V and 3 bases at J, with 27 bases between the two ends. CDR3 amino acids: CAIGPRVGTLVGTDTQYF. The CDR3 DNA reads as TGTGCCATCGGGCCCAGAGTCGGGACACTGGTCGGGACAGATACGCAGTATTTT.

This clonotype was seen at least ten times. The chain is built from TRBV6-6 and TRBJ2-1; 9 nucleotides agree with TRBD1. Trimming removed 6 bases from V and 5 bases from J; junction bases left unmatched: 11. The CDR3 sequence is 16 residues long. From germline, CDR1 is MNHNY and CDR2 SVGAGI (reference sequence). Here the CDR3 reads CASRLRQGGRDNEQFF. In DNA form, the CDR3 reads TGTGCCAGCAGACTCCGACAGGGGGGACGGGACAATGAGCAGTTCTTC.

This clonotype was seen a few times. V usage is TRBV7-9 and J usage is TRBJ1-2; TRBD1 is a possible D gene (5 bases). The germline V and J ends were trimmed by 0 bases and 3 bases, with 8 bases remaining between them. The CDR3 runs to 14 residues. Germline V CDR1 and CDR2: SEHNR, FQNEAQ (reference sequence). DNA for the CDR3: TGTGCCAGCAGCTTAGCGGGACCGCACTATGGCTACACCTTC. Amino acid sequence: CASSLAGPHYGYTF. Together with reference TRBV7-9 and TRBJ1-2, the CDR3 gives the full variable domain: DTGVSQNPRHKITKRGQNVTFRCDPISEHNRLYWYRQTLGQGPEFLTYFQNEAQLEKSRLLSDRFSAERPKGSFSTLEIQRTEQGDSAMYLCASSLAGPHYGYTFGSGTRLTVV.